What follows are 15 T cell receptor beta chains derived from one specimen sequenced in a study of a mutant IDH1 vaccine in newly diagnosed glioma (dated by TCRdb to 2020 to 2023). The time point label here, explained by the study, means: week 11, during vaccination. A 20-mer mutant IDH1 peptide at 300 micrograms in Montanide made up each vaccine dose, which was injected subcutaneously together with topical imiquimod. The library relied on the immunoSEQ multiplex PCR assay. This immuneACCESS table, as held by TCRdb, lists in-frame sequences with V and J called but not all clones. Of the missing ones, under half trace to an unresolved V gene in checked studies; the others have no known cause. The sample profile shows about 60,000 clones; roughly 84% of them were found once. Approximately 9.5% of the sample belongs to the ten largest clones. What these receptors recognize is not known. The specimen was PBMCs, collected from a glioma patient whose treatment included an IDH1 peptide vaccine. The origin of the receptors is a woman in her forties or fifties with glioma.

The chain uses TRBV5-1 and TRBJ2-7, with 10 bases identical to TRBD2. Trimming at V came to 0 bases and at J to 2 bases, leaving 2 bases not matched to a gene. The CDR3 loop spans 15 amino acids. The germline V gene encodes CDR1 SGHRS and CDR2 YFSETQ. The CDR3, as DNA: TGCGCCAGCAGCTTGGTCAGCGGGGGGGCCTACGAGCAGTACTTC. It encodes CASSLVSGGAYEQYF.

This sequence joins TRBV13 and TRBJ2-1, with D perhaps given as TRBD1 or TRBD2 (5 bases each). This CDR3 has 14 amino acids. CDR1 and CDR2 from the germline V gene are PRHDT and FYEKMQ (reference sequence). V was cut by 3 bases and J by 4 bases, with 10 bases left in between. CDR3 nucleotides: TGTGCCAGCAGCTTCCGGGACCCTTACAATGAGCAGTTCTTC. Amino acid sequence: CASSFRDPYNEQFF.

The V gene is TRBV6-6, the J gene TRBJ1-1, with D possibly TRBD1 on 6 matching bases. The germline CDR1 and CDR2 sequences are MNHNY and SVGAGI (reference sequence). The CDR3 is made up of 13 amino acids. Between the trimmed V and J ends, which lost 6 bases and 6 bases, there was a span of 14 bases. In nucleotides, the CDR3 is TGTGCCAGCAGGAGGGGGGTGGGGCCTGAAGCTTTCTTT. Translated, it gives CASRRGVGPEAFF.

With respect to this clone: This CDR3 is missing its conserved last phenylalanine or tryptophan, likely due to a read error. It is unclear where the CDR3 begins or ends on the DNA, so no DNA is shown, and the CDR3 is as TCRdb lists it. The J gene is TRBJ2-7, the V gene TRBV7-2; TRBD2, as called in the table, went unchecked against the DNA. Including both end residues, the CDR3 is 13 amino acids long. The germline V gene encodes CDR1 SGHTA and CDR2 FQGNSA. The CDR3: CASSLVFWECGGG.

The chain recombines TRBV7-2 with TRBJ1-1, with D perhaps TRBD1 (5 bases). Germline CDR1 reads SGHTA; CDR2 reads FQGNSA. The CDR3 has 15 amino acids. The V end was cut by 4 bases, the J end by 4 bases, with 16 bases between. The CDR3 coding sequence is TGTGCCAGCAGCTCGGCAGGGATTAGTATCACTGAAGCTTTCTTT. Residues: CASSSAGISITEAFF.

The chain recombines TRBV7-8 with TRBJ1-5, with 7 bases aligning to TRBD1. The germline CDR1 and CDR2 sequences are SGHVS and FQNEAQ. With 5 bases clipped from V and 4 bases from J, the junction kept 11 bases outside the gene matches. The CDR3 consists of 16 residues. CDR3: CASSITTGAINQPQHF. CDR3 DNA sequence: TGTGCCAGCAGCATTACCACAGGGGCTATTAATCAGCCCCAGCATTTT. The complete variable domain, with remaining parts taken from reference TRBV7-8 and TRBJ1-5, reads GAGVSQSPRYKVAKRGQDVALRCDPISGHVSLFWYQQALGQGPEFLTYFQNEAQLDKSGLPSDRFFAERPEGSVSTLKIQRTQQEDSAVYLCASSITTGAINQPQHFGDGTRLSIL.

The chain recombines TRBV11-1 with TRBJ1-1; D call uncertain. Germline CDR1 is SGHAT and CDR2 is FQDESV (reference sequence). V lost 5 bases and J 0 bases, leaving 13 bases between the germline ends. The CDR3 totals 15 residues. For the CDR3, the DNA is TGTGCCAGCAGCCCAAGGTTGGATGTGAACACTGAAGCTTTCTTT. Protein: CASSPRLDVNTEAFF.

This clone showed up just a few times. The chain combines TRBV10-1 with TRBJ1-5, with no clear D. V lost 6 bases, J lost 0 bases, and 6 bases lay in between. Germline values: CDR1 WNHNN, CDR2 SYGVQD (reference sequence). This CDR3 spans 13 amino acids. CDR3 DNA: TGCGCCAGCAGCCAGAATAGCAATCAGCCCCAGCATTTT. Its protein product is CASSQNSNQPQHF.

The CDR3 sequence: CASSTCSGRRTDTQYF. DNA for the CDR3: TGTGCCAGCAGCACTTGTAGCGGGAGACGCACAGATACGCAGTATTTT. This chain joins TRBV21-1 and TRBJ2-3; TRBD2 is taken as the D call from the table, unchecked against the DNA. TRBV21-1 is termed a pseudogene. This CDR3 comprises 16 residues.

This chain uses TRBV9 with TRBJ2-2, with D possibly matching TRBD1 (5 bases). The V gene's germline CDR1 is SGDLS and CDR2 YYNGEE. V shed 6 bases and J shed 4 bases, with 10 bases lying between them. This CDR3 is 13 amino acids long. The CDR3 protein is CASTQGSTGELFF. The DNA of the CDR3 is TGTGCCAGCACCCAGGGATCCACCGGGGAGCTGTTTTTT. Supplemented by reference TRBV9 and TRBJ2-2, the full variable domain reads DSGVTQTPKHLITATGQRVTLRCSPRSGDLSVYWYQQSLDQGLQFLIQYYNGEERAKGNILERFSAQQFPDLHSELNLSSLELGDSALYFCASTQGSTGELFFGEGSRLTVL.

CDR3 amino acids: CASSQDRRGSGNTIYF. CDR3 bases: TGCGCCAGCAGCCAAGATCGTCGGGGCTCTGGAAACACCATATATTTT. The V gene is TRBV4-3, the J gene TRBJ1-3; D is uncertain. V was pared by 0 bases and J by 0 bases, with 9 bases between. Per the germline V gene, CDR1 is LGHNA and CDR2 is YSLEER. The CDR3 has 16 amino acids.

The V and J genes are TRBV5-1 and TRBJ2-5; weak D call: TRBD1 (6 bases). Between the trimmed V and J ends, which lost 0 bases and 2 bases, there was a span of 11 bases. The CDR3 has 15 residues. Germline V gene lookup returns CDR1 SGHRS and CDR2 YFSETQ. The CDR3 loop reads CASSLEGQYQETQYF. The CDR3 DNA reads as TGCGCCAGCAGCTTGGAAGGACAGTATCAAGAGACCCAGTACTTC.

The rearrangement links TRBV29-1 to TRBJ2-4; the D gene is possibly TRBD1 (6 bases). Deletions cut 3 bases from V and 6 bases from J, with 6 bases between. The germline V gene encodes CDR1 SQVTM and CDR2 ANQGSEA. The CDR3 totals 11 residues. The chain's CDR3 is CSVDRGNIQYF. CDR3 in DNA: TGCAGCGTTGACAGGGGAAACATTCAGTACTTC.

The chain joins TRBV19 to TRBJ1-2, with a possible D match to TRBD1 (6 bases). The CDR3 is made up of 12 amino acids. Germline CDR1 LNHDA, CDR2 SQIVND (reference sequence). Between the trimmed V and J ends, which lost 8 bases and 3 bases, there was a span of 10 bases. For the CDR3, the DNA is TGTGCCAGTGGGGGGGGCGACTATGGCTACACCTTC. Translation gives CASGGGDYGYTF.

The chain recombines TRBV5-1 with TRBJ2-7; 9 positions match TRBD1. With 3 bases clipped from V and 3 bases from J, the junction kept 1 base outside the gene matches. Germline-derived CDR1 and CDR2 are SGHRS and YFSETQ. CDR3 length equals 13 residues. CDR3 sequence (DNA): TGCGCCAGCAGCTGGGGACAGGGCTACGAGCAGTACTTC. As protein: CASSWGQGYEQYF.